The source of this T cell receptor (beta chain) is a study of T cells in Graves' hyperthyroidism and ophthalmopathy. In the study overall: Prior to any treatment, at the point of initial diagnosis, peripheral blood was collected.

Study findings and constraints: Peripheral blood also featured most of the thyroid clonotypes expanded above 0.001.

The CDR3 is 15 amino acids. Germline V lookup: CDR1 MDHEN, CDR2 SYDVKM. The V gene lost 2 bases and the J gene lost 9 bases, with 14 bases spanning the gap. Patients between 18 and 65 years old had hyperthyroidism, newly diagnosed and lasting under 2 months. Any patient presenting with uncontrolled infection, other autoimmune disease, pregnancy or lactation was left out. What was amplified from RNA transcripts were TCR beta CDR3 regions. The TCR CDR3 was amplified in a first-round RT-PCR using the HTBI primer set. TCRdb reprocessed the multiplex PCR reads with MiXCR, giving one entry per CDR3 protein. Of about 400,000 distinct CDR3 sequences in the sample, around a sixth were seen once. As regards this clonotype: Its antigen is undetermined.

The specimen was blood. The rearrangement links TRBV28 to TRBJ1-6; the D is unclear. This receptor was obtained from a woman between 18 and 29 years old with Graves' hyperthyroidism. CDR3 residues: CASSLEPRSGSPLHF. CDR3 bases: TGTGCCAGCAGTTTAGAACCCCGGAGTGGTTCACCCCTCCACTTT.